Each of the 26 T cell receptor beta chains below was sequenced from the same sample in a study of cytomegalovirus exposure and HLA in healthy donors (dated 2017 in TCRdb). The receptor library was made with the immunoSEQ multiplex PCR assay. For the multiplex PCR, a mixture combining 60 forward primers for TCR Vbeta segments and 13 reverse primers for TCR Jbeta segments was used. TCRdb holds this immuneACCESS table with in-frame rearrangements only. Some clones are missing; in checked studies, unresolved V genes explain under half, and the rest has no known cause. The sample has roughly 100,000 clones on record, about 80% of them singletons. The ten biggest clones cover approximately 8.2% of the sample. Sequencing input: PBMCs. Every receptor here comes from a man aged 40-49 years in good health and CMV-seropositive.

This rearrangement joins TRBV29-1 to TRBJ2-3; D unresolved. V lost 1 base and J 4 bases, leaving 9 bases between the germline ends. Germline V gene lookup returns CDR1 SQVTM and CDR2 ANQGSEA. CDR3 length equals 13 residues. CDR3 nucleotide sequence: TGCAGCGTTGAAGGGTTAGCTGCAGATACGCAGTATTTT. It codes for CSVEGLAADTQYF.

The chain couples TRBV4-2 to TRBJ1-2, with 10 bases aligning to TRBD1. Germline CDR1 LGHNA, CDR2 YNFKEQ. V gave up 0 bases and J gave up 4 bases; unmatched junction bases: 5. The CDR3 consists of 16 residues. In DNA, the CDR3 is TGTGCCAGCAGCCAAGATAGGGACAGGGGATTCTATGGCTACACCTTC. Encoded protein: CASSQDRDRGFYGYTF.

In regard to this clone: At one of its ends the junction is not consistent with the germline gene, which may arise from a read error. The chain couples TRBV29-1 to TRBJ2-6; TRBD1 might be the D (6 bases). The germline gives CDR1 SQVTM, CDR2 ANQGSEA. This CDR3 has 16 amino acids. The CDR3 nucleotides read TGCAGCGTTGAAAGGGACACCGATTCTGGGGCCAACGGCCTGACTTTC. Its translation: CSVERDTDSGANGLTF.

The chain joins TRBV11-2 to TRBJ2-1, with 7 bases that match TRBD2. Germline trimming cut 0 bases from V and 10 bases from J; bases unmatched to any gene: 3. The germline gives CDR1 SGHAT, CDR2 FQNNGV. CDR3 size: 13 residues. As DNA, the CDR3 is TGTGCCAGCAGCTTAGAACCGACTAGCGAGCAGTTCTTC. Translated: CASSLEPTSEQFF.

Note on this clone: One end of the junction does not line up with germline, which may come from a read error. The chain combines TRBV7-7 with TRBJ2-7; TRBD2 is a possible D gene (6 bases). From germline, CDR1 is SSHAT and CDR2 FNYEAQ (reference sequence). The CDR3 loop spans 14 amino acids. The CDR3, as DNA: TGTGCTAGCAGCCGCGCCGGGGGATCCTACGAGCAGTACTTC. The encoded protein is CASSRAGGSYEQYF.

V gene TRBV7-2 combines with J gene TRBJ1-3; 8 bases match TRBD1. Germline V gene sequence: CDR1 SGHTA, CDR2 FQGNSA. CDR3 length: 16 amino acids. Unmatched junction bases numbered 3, after V lost 2 bases and J lost 0 bases. The CDR3 nucleotides read TGTGCCAGCAGCTTAACAGGGGGAGGCTCTGGAAACACCATATATTTT. This translates into CASSLTGGGSGNTIYF.

This chain links TRBV11-2 with TRBJ2-7; 9 bases map to TRBD1. CDR1 and CDR2 from the germline V gene are SGHAT and FQNNGV. This CDR3 has 14 residues. V lost 5 bases and J lost 2; bases outside the gene matches: 4. CDR3 protein: CASSPGTGPYEQYF. CDR3 coding DNA: TGTGCCAGCAGCCCCGGGACAGGGCCCTACGAGCAGTACTTC.

V usage is TRBV9 and J usage is TRBJ2-2, with D possibly matching TRBD2 (5 bases). The V and J ends lost 4 bases and 6 bases respectively, with 7 bases between them. The CDR3 runs 12 residues. Per the germline V gene, CDR1 is SGDLS and CDR2 is YYNGEE. CDR3 sequence reads: CASSLGAGELFF. The CDR3 nucleotides are TGTGCCAGCAGCCTCGGGGCCGGGGAGCTGTTTTTT.

In its sample, this clone was seen once. The rearrangement uses TRBV5-6 and TRBJ2-2, with D perhaps matching TRBD1 (5 bases). The germline gives CDR1 SGHDT, CDR2 YYEEEE. V lost 1 base, J lost 4 bases, and 8 bases lay in between. CDR3 length: 14 amino acids. The CDR3 DNA reads TGTGCCAGCAGCTTGCGACAGATCACCGGGGAGCTGTTTTTT. It specifies CASSLRQITGELFF.

The chain links TRBV7-6 to TRBJ2-1; 9 bases fit TRBD2. The ends lost 5 bases at V and 8 bases at J; junction bases unmatched: 13. The CDR3 has 16 residues. The V gene's germline CDR1 is SGHVS and CDR2 FNYEAQ. This CDR3 is CASSPSSGMEIDEQFF. DNA for the CDR3: TGTGCCAGCAGCCCCTCTAGCGGGATGGAAATAGATGAGCAGTTCTTC.

The rearrangement uses TRBV5-1 and TRBJ1-4; D may be TRBD1 (5 bases). The CDR3 sequence is 15 residues long. V lost 5 bases to trimming and J lost 0 bases, with 11 bases between them. Germline V gene data show CDR1 as SGHRS and CDR2 as YFSETQ. In DNA form, the CDR3 reads TGCGCCAGCAGTCTGGTCAGGGCAACTAATGAAAAACTGTTTTTT. Its protein is CASSLVRATNEKLFF.

V and J are TRBV5-6 and TRBJ1-4, with unresolved D. The CDR3 consists of 14 residues. Germline values: CDR1 SGHDT, CDR2 YYEEEE. V lost 9 bases, J lost 7 bases, and 19 bases lay in between. The CDR3 bases are TGTGCCACCAGGCCGGCCGGTCGGGGTGAAAAACTGTTTTTT. This sequence encodes CATRPAGRGEKLFF.

In the case of this clone: The sample has other DNA sequences that encode this CDR3 too. The gene calls are TRBV11-3 and TRBJ2-7, with a tentative D call TRBD2 (5 bases). Trimming cost V 5 bases and J 4 bases, with 9 bases left between them. The CDR3 loop spans 12 amino acids. Germline assignment: CDR1 SGHNT and CDR2 YENEEA. The CDR3 sequence: CASSPRGYEQYF. For the CDR3, the DNA is TGTGCCAGCAGCCCCAGAGGGTACGAGCAGTACTTC.

The V gene is TRBV2, the J gene TRBJ2-1, with D tentatively TRBD2 (7 bases). This CDR3 spans 16 amino acids. Trimming took 5 bases from V and 0 from J, leaving 14 bases between them. Germline CDR1 is SNHLY and CDR2 is FYNNEI. CDR3 DNA: TGTGCCAGCAGTCCTAGGGGGGGGAGCTCCTACAATGAGCAGTTCTTC. Protein: CASSPRGGSSYNEQFF.

Note on this clone: A read error may produce the germline difference seen at one junction end. The chain has TRBV9 and TRBJ2-6; D possibly corresponds to TRBD2 (7 bases). The germline V gene has CDR1 SGDLS and CDR2 YYNGEE. The CDR3 spans 16 residues. CDR3 residues: CASRAAGLGGANGLTF. CDR3 in DNA: TGTGCCAGCAGAGCGGCGGGTTTGGGGGGGGCCAACGGCCTGACTTTC.

This rearrangement joins TRBV7-3 to TRBJ2-1, with 8 bases identical to TRBD2. CDR3 length equals 14 residues. Germline CDR1 SGHTA, CDR2 FQGTGA. After removal of 4 bases from V and 9 bases from J, the junction contained 8 bases not matched to a gene. CDR3 sequence: CASSSPGGPGEQFF. The CDR3 DNA reads as TGTGCCAGCAGCTCTCCGGGGGGGCCTGGTGAGCAGTTCTTC.

This clone was recorded a few times. The V call is TRBV18, the J call TRBJ1-6; weak D call: TRBD1 (5 bases). The CDR3 spans 14 residues. Germline loops: CDR1 KGHSH, CDR2 LQKENI. The V and J ends lost 1 base and 10 bases respectively, with 11 bases between them. The CDR3 spells CASSPLETVSPLHF. The CDR3 DNA reads as TGTGCCAGCTCACCACTGGAGACAGTCTCACCCCTCCACTTT.

The sample holds a few counts of this clone. The chain links TRBV18 to TRBJ2-6; maybe TRBD1 (5 bases). V lost 3 bases and J lost 2, with 8 bases in between. The CDR3 is made up of 15 amino acids. Germline V gives CDR1 KGHSH, CDR2 LQKENI. CDR3 sequence (DNA): TGTGCCAGCTCACCCTCAGGGACTGGGGCCAACGTCCTGACTTTC. Protein product: CASSPSGTGANVLTF.

This chain uses TRBV18 with TRBJ1-6; the match to TRBD1 covers 10 bases. V shed 3 bases, J shed 0 bases, and the junction held 11 bases outside the gene matches. The CDR3 contains 20 residues. Germline lookup yields CDR1 KGHSH and CDR2 LQKENI. CDR3 sequence: CASSPFARQGASSYNSPLHF. The DNA for the CDR3 is TGTGCCAGCTCACCTTTTGCGAGACAGGGGGCGAGCTCCTATAATTCACCCCTCCACTTT.

The chain uses TRBV19 and TRBJ1-2; 7 bases fit TRBD1. The V segment lost 5 bases and the J segment 8 bases; nucleotides outside the gene matches: 17. The CDR3 is 16 amino acids. Germline V lookup: CDR1 LNHDA, CDR2 SQIVND (reference sequence). In DNA, the CDR3 is TGTGCCAGTAGTGCAACGACAGGGTTTTCGCCCGGAGGCTACACCTTC. It yields the protein CASSATTGFSPGGYTF.

J is TRBJ2-3 and V is TRBV10-3; 7 nucleotides align to TRBD2. After removal of 7 bases from V and 2 bases from J, the junction contained 15 bases not matched to a gene. This CDR3 region has 17 residues. CDR1 and CDR2 (germline): ENHRY, SYGVKD. CDR3 nucleotides: TGTGCCATCAAACCGGGCGAGCGGGGATCCTACACAGATACGCAGTATTTT. Its translation: CAIKPGERGSYTDTQYF.

This sequence joins TRBV7-3 and TRBJ2-1, with 7 bases lining up with TRBD1. Trimming took 3 bases from V and 3 from J; bases not matched to a gene: 5. Germline lookup yields CDR1 SGHTA and CDR2 FQGTGA. The CDR3 runs to 15 residues. Written as DNA, the CDR3 is TGTGCCAGCAGCTTGGGTGGGACAGTCTACAATGAGCAGTTCTTC. This sequence encodes CASSLGGTVYNEQFF.

The chain has TRBV19 and TRBJ2-3, with 11 bases lining up with TRBD2. This CDR3 spans 17 amino acids. Germline trimming cut 2 bases from V and 0 bases from J; bases unmatched to any gene: 4. Germline CDR1 is LNHDA and CDR2 is SQIVND (reference sequence). For the CDR3, the DNA is TGTGCCAGTAGTATAAGGCCTAGCGGGGGGAGCACAGATACGCAGTATTTT. Protein sequence: CASSIRPSGGSTDTQYF.

The gene calls are TRBV29-1 and TRBJ1-1; 7 nucleotides agree with TRBD1. Germline assignment: CDR1 SQVTM and CDR2 ANQGSEA. The CDR3 runs 13 residues. V dropped 6 bases and J dropped 1; count of bases not matched to a gene: 5. The CDR3 reads CSVRGRGNTEAFF. The CDR3 DNA reads as TGCAGCGTGAGGGGGCGCGGGAACACTGAAGCTTTCTTT. Complete variable domain (other parts from reference TRBV29-1 and TRBJ1-1): SAVISQKPSRDICQRGTSLTIQCQVDSQVTMMFWYRQQPGQSLTLIATANQGSEATYESGFVIDKFPISRPNLTFSTLTVSNMSPEDSSIYLCSVRGRGNTEAFFGQGTRLTVV.

The CDR3 sequence is CATSRGAGATYNEQFF. Written as DNA, the CDR3 is TGTGCCACCAGCAGGGGGGCCGGGGCAACCTACAATGAGCAGTTCTTC. The chain combines TRBV15 with TRBJ2-1, with D tentatively TRBD1 (6 bases). The CDR3 has 16 residues. The germline CDR1 and CDR2 sequences are LNHNV and YYDKDF (reference sequence). V lost 3 bases and J lost 2, with 14 bases in between. The full variable domain, completed using reference TRBV15 and TRBJ2-1, is DAMVIQNPRYQVTQFGKPVTLSCSQTLNHNVMYWYQQKSSQAPKLLFHYYDKDFNNEADTPDNFQSRRPNTSFCFLDIRSPGLGDTAMYLCATSRGAGATYNEQFFGPGTRLTVL.

V and J are TRBV5-5 and TRBJ1-2; tentatively, D is TRBD1 (5 bases). This CDR3 is 16 amino acids long. Trimming stripped 0 bases from V and 6 bases from J, with 18 bases between. Looked up from germline, CDR1 is SGHKS and CDR2 is YYEKEE (reference sequence). The CDR3 region has the DNA TGTGCCAGCAGCTTGGAGGAGTTAAACGGGGGGGATGGCTACACCTTC. Translation: CASSLEELNGGDGYTF.